The T cell receptor beta chain under discussion was sequenced for a study of blood T cell repertoires in COVID-19. Turning to the study itself: Both acute and convalescent COVID-19 samples were obtained from the United States, Italy and Spain. T cells, B-cell-depleted T cells, or PBMCs supplied cDNA or gDNA.

CDR3 length: 16 residues. With 5 bases clipped from V and 1 base from J, the junction kept 6 bases outside the gene matches. Germline CDR1 MNHEY, CDR2 SMNVEV (reference sequence). Original processing notes: Reference gene primer amplification gave estimated nucleated cell counts. The method was immunoSEQ multiplex PCR; TCRdb's version includes in-frame clones alone and lacks a portion of them. V and J calls and clone size are as listed in that table; D and trimming were resolved from the DNA. The sample has 50,000 to 65,000 clones, 89% seen once. Specimen: peripheral blood. The receptor was derived from a man aged 60 to 75 with active COVID-19. The V call is TRBV27, the J call TRBJ2-3; 10 bases map to TRBD2. The CDR3, as DNA: TGTGCCAGCAGTCGCTTTCTAGCGGGAGGCACAGATACGCAGTATTTT. The encoded protein is CASSRFLAGGTDTQYF.